The next 12 T cell receptor beta chains were all read from a single sample in a study of glioma-infiltrating T cells after dendritic cell vaccination. Profiled with immunoSEQ multiplex PCR; TCRdb holds only in-frame clones, not every one. Among 90,000 or so clones listed, more than 75% were seen once. The input for sequencing was blood, taken before dendritic cell vaccination. The receptors originated from a human donor with glioblastoma.

V gene TRBV4-1 combines with J gene TRBJ2-2, with a possible D match to TRBD1 (6 bases). V was pared by 4 bases and J by 7 bases, with 16 bases between. This CDR3 contains 15 residues. Per the germline V gene, CDR1 is MGHRA and CDR2 is YSYEKL. The CDR3 sequence is CASSRPGLGHGELFF. The CDR3 nucleotides read TGCGCCAGCAGCCGCCCAGGATTGGGACACGGGGAGCTGTTTTTT.

The chain joins TRBV29-1 to TRBJ1-2; possible D gene TRBD1, 6 bases. This CDR3 comprises 12 residues. Trimming shortened V by 6 bases and J by 3 bases, and 11 bases separated the two germline ends. Germline CDR1 is SQVTM and CDR2 is ANQGSEA. The DNA for the CDR3 is TGCAGCGTACTTCGACAGGACTATGGCTACACCTTC. Translating it yields CSVLRQDYGYTF.

The CDR3 sequence is CASSRLTGGTNYGYTF. The CDR3 nucleotides are TGTGCCAGCAGTCGACTGACAGGGGGCACGAACTATGGCTACACCTTC. This chain uses TRBV6-6 with TRBJ1-2; 10 bases match TRBD1. Germline CDR1 and CDR2: MNHNY and SVGAGI (reference sequence). The CDR3 has 16 residues. V lost 5 bases, J lost 2 bases, and 8 bases stayed unmatched.

The J gene is TRBJ2-7, the V gene TRBV7-9; D is perhaps TRBD1 (5 bases). The CDR3 length is 13 residues. Per germline, CDR1 SEHNR and CDR2 FQNEAQ (reference sequence). V was shortened by 5 bases and J by 1 base, with 9 bases between the two germline ends. The CDR3 here is CASSVDSSYEQYF. The CDR3 bases are TGTGCCAGCAGCGTCGACAGTTCCTACGAGCAGTACTTC.

This clone showed up many times. V is TRBV14 and J is TRBJ1-1, with 9 positions matching TRBD1. CDR1 SGHDN and CDR2 FVKESK come from the germline V gene. V lost 0 bases to trimming and J lost 10 bases; unmatched junction nucleotides: 6. The CDR3 is 14 residues long. The CDR3 sequence: CASSQDQGQGGAFF. The CDR3 DNA is TGTGCCAGCAGCCAAGATCAGGGACAGGGTGGAGCTTTCTTT.

V and J are TRBV7-9 and TRBJ1-2, with 7 bases lining up with TRBD1. Trimming cost V 0 bases and J 8 bases; bases outside gene matches: 6. This CDR3 is 14 amino acids long. From germline, CDR1 is SEHNR and CDR2 FQNEAQ (reference sequence). The CDR3: CASSLADRARGYTF. CDR3 DNA: TGTGCCAGCAGCTTAGCAGACAGGGCGCGGGGCTACACCTTC.

This chain uses TRBV7-3 with TRBJ2-7; 7 bases match TRBD2. Germline values: CDR1 SGHTA, CDR2 FQGTGA. This CDR3 is built from 13 residues. The junction had 7 bases not matched to a gene; V was cut back by 5 bases and J by 6 bases. CDR3 in amino acids: CASSPRPSGEQYF. DNA of the CDR3: TGTGCCAGCAGCCCTAGGCCTAGCGGCGAGCAGTACTTC.

This chain joins TRBV28 and TRBJ1-5; D call uncertain. The CDR3 totals 15 residues. CDR1 MDHEN and CDR2 SYDVKM come from the germline V gene. V was pared by 3 bases and J by 3 bases, with 12 bases between. CDR3 amino acids: CASSFGRGYNQPQHF. CDR3 DNA sequence: TGTGCCAGCAGTTTCGGACGGGGTTACAATCAGCCCCAGCATTTT.

The chain joins TRBV5-1 to TRBJ2-5; D unresolved. Per germline, CDR1 SGHRS and CDR2 YFSETQ. This CDR3 spans 14 amino acids. V was trimmed by 1 base and J by 3 bases, leaving 10 bases between them. CDR3 protein: CASSLSGQKETQYF. The CDR3 region has the DNA TGCGCCAGCAGCTTGTCAGGTCAGAAAGAGACCCAGTACTTC.

This sequence joins TRBV5-1 and TRBJ2-7, with TRBD2 matching 11 bases. The CDR3 extends over 15 amino acids. Looked up from germline, CDR1 is SGHRS and CDR2 is YFSETQ. After removal of 4 bases from V and 3 bases from J, the junction contained 6 bases not matched to a gene. CDR3 DNA: TGCGCCAGCAGCCTCAAAGGGACTAGCGGCTACGAGCAGTACTTC. It is translated as CASSLKGTSGYEQYF.

The chain carries TRBV19 and TRBJ1-3; TRBD1 matches at 7 bases. The CDR3 covers 15 residues. CDR1 is LNHDA, CDR2 SQIVND, per germline (reference sequence). The V segment lost 5 bases and the J segment 0 bases; nucleotides outside the gene matches: 4. In nucleotides, the CDR3 is TGTGCCAGTAGTTGGCAGGGGGACTCTGGAAACACCATATATTTT. This sequence encodes CASSWQGDSGNTIYF.

The rearrangement joins TRBV6-6 to TRBJ1-2; the D is unclear. Germline CDR1 is MNHNY and CDR2 is SVGAGI (reference sequence). Deletions cut 6 bases from V and 4 bases from J, with 21 bases between. This CDR3 contains 16 residues. CDR3 sequence (DNA): TGTGCCAGCAGACCGTCGGAGTGGCTAAATCTCTATGGCTACACCTTC. This encodes CASRPSEWLNLYGYTF.